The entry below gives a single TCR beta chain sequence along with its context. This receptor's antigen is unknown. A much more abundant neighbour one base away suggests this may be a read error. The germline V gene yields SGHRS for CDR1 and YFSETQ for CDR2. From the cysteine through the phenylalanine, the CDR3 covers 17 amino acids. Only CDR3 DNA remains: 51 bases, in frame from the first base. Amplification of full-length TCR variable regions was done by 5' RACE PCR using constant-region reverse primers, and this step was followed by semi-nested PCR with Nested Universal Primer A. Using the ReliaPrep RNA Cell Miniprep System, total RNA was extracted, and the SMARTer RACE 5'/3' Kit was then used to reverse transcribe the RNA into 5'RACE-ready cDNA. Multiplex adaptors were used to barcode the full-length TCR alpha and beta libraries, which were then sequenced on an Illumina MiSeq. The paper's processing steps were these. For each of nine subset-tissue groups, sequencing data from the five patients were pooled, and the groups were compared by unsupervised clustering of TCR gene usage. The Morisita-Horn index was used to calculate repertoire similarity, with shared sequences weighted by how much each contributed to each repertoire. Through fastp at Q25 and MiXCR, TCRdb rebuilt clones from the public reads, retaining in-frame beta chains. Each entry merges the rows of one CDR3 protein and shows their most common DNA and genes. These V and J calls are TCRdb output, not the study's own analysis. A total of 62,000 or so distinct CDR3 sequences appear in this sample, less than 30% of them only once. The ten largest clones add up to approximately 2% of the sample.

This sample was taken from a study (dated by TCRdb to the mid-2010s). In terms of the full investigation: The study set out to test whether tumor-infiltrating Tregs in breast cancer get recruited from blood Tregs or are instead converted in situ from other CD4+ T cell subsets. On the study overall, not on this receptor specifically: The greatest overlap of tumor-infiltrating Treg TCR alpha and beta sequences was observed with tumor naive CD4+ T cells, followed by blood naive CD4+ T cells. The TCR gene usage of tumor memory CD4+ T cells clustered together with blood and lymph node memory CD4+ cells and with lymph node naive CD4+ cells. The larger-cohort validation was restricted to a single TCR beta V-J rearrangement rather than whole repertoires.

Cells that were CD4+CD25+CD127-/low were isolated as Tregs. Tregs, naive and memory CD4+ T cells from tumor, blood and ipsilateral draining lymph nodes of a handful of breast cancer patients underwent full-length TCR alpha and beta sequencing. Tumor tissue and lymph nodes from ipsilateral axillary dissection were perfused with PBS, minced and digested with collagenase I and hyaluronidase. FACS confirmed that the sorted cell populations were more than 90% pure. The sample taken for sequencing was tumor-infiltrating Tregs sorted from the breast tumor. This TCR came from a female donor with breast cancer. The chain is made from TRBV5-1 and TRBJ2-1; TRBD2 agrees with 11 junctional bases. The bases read TGCGCCGGCAGCTTGGGAGTAGCGGGGGGGAACCACAATGAGCAGTTCTTC. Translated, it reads CAGSLGVAGGNHNEQFF.